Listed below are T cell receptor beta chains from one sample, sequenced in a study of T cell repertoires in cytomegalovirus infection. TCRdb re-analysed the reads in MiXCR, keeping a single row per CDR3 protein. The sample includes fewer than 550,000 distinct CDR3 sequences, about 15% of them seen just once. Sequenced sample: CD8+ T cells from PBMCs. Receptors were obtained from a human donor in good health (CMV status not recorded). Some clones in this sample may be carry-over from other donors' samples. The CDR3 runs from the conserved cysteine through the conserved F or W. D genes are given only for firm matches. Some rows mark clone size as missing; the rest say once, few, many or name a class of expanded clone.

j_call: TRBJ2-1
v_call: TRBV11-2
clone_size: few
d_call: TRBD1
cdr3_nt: TGTGCCAGCAGCTTAGTGGGGACAGCTAATGAGCAGTTCTTC
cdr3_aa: CASSLVGTANEQFF

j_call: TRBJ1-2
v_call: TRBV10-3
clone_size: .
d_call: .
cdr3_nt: TGTGCCATCAGTGAGTCTACAGGGAACTATGGCTACACCTTC
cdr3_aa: CAISESTGNYGYTF

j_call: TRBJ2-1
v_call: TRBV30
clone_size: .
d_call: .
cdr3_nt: TGTGCCTGGAAGGGCAGGGCCAATGAGCAGTTCTTC
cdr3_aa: CAWKGRANEQFF

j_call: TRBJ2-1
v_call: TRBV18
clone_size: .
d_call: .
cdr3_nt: TGTGCCAGCTCACCCGCGGATGAGCAGTTCTTC
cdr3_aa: CASSPADEQFF

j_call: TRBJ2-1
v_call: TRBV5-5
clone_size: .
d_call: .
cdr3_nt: TGTGCCAGCAGCCCGGAGAGGGGGGCCGGTTCCTACAATGAGCAGTTCTTC
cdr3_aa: CASSPERGAGSYNEQFF

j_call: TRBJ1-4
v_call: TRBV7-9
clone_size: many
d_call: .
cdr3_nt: TGTGCCAGCAGTAATGAAAAACTGTTTTTT
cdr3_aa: CASSNEKLFF

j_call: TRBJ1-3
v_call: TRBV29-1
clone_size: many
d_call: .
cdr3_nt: TGCAGCGTTGAATATTCGTCCTTCTCTGGAAACACCATATATTTT
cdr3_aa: CSVEYSSFSGNTIYF

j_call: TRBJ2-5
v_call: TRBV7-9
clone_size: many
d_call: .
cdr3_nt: TGTGCCAGCAGCTCACCAGGACAGAAAGAGACCCAGTACTTC
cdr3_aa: CASSSPGQKETQYF

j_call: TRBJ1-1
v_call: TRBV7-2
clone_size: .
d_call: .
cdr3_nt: TGTGCCAGCAGCCAGACCTGGGAAGCTGATGCTTGCTTT
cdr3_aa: CASSQTWEADACF

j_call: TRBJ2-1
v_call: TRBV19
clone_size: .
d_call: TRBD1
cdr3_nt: TGTGCCAGTAGTATCCGAATCAGACAGGGCATGGGGACAAAGAACAATGAGCAGTTCTTC
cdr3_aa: CASSIRIRQGMGTKNNEQFF

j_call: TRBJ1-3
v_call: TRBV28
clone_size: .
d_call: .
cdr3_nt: TGTGCCAGCAGCCCTATCTATGGAGGCTCTGGAAACACCATATATTTT
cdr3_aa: CASSPIYGGSGNTIYF

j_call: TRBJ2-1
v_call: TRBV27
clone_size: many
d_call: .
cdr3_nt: TGTGCCAGCAGTTTATTCCCCAGCGGAGTAGGGGATGAGCAGTTCTTC
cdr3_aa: CASSLFPSGVGDEQFF

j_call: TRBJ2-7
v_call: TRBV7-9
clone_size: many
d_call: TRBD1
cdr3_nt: TGTGCCAGCAGCTTCTCCCTGGGACAGATCCGTTTGGTCGAGCAGTACTTC
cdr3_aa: CASSFSLGQIRLVEQYF

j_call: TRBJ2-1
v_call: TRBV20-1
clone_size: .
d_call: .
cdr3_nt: TGCAGTGCTGTCGGACTGGGGGGCCACTCCTACAATGAGCAGTTCTTC
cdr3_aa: CSAVGLGGHSYNEQFF

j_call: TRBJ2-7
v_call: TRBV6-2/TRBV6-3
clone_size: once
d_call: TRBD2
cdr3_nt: TGTGCCAGCAGTTACTCGAGGAGTGGCGGGACTAGTGTGTACGAGCAGTACTTC
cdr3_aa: CASSYSRSGGTSVYEQYF

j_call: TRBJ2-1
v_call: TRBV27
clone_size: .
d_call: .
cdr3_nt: TGTGCCAGCAGTGCCGGGAAATACAATAAGCAGTTCTTC
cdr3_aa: CASSAGKYNKQFF

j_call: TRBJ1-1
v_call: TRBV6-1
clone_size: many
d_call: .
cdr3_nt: TGTGCCAGCAGGGATAACTTTCGGGGGCAGAAGACGAATATAGCTTTCTTT
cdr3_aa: CASRDNFRGQKTNIAFF

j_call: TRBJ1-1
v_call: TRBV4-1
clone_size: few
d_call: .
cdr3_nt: TGCGCCAGCAGCCAAGCCGGAGGGGTAATGAACACTGAAGCTTTCTTT
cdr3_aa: CASSQAGGVMNTEAFF

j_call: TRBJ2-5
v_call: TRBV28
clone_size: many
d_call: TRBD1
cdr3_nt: TGTGCCAGCAGTTTAGCCCACCTTGACAGGGTTCCAGAGACCCAGTACTTC
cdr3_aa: CASSLAHLDRVPETQYF

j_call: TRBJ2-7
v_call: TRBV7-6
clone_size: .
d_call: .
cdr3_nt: TGTGCCAGCAGCCCAGGCCGGGGGTCGGGCGAGCAGTACTTC
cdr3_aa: CASSPGRGSGEQYF

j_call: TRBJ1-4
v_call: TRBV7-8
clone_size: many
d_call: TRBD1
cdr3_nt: TGTGCCAGCAGCGGACGGGACAGGGGAAATTCGAATGAAAAACTGTTTTTT
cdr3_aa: CASSGRDRGNSNEKLFF

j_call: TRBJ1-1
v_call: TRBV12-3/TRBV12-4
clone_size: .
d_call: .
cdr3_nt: TGTGCCAGCAGTTTGGCCCGAAGGGGGACTGAAGCTTTCTTT
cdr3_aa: CASSLARRGTEAFF

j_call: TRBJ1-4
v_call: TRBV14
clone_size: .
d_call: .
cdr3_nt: TGTGCCAGCAGCCAAGAAGCGGGGGCCCTGCATGAAAAACTGTTTTTT
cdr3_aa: CASSQEAGALHEKLFF

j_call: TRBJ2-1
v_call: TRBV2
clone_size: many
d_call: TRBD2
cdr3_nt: TGTGCCAGTAAGTCTTCAAGCGGGACTTACAATGAGCAGTTCTTC
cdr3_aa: CASKSSSGTYNEQFF

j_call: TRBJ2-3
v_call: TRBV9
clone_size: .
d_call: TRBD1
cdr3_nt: TGTGCCAGCAGCTCCCCACGGACAGGGTTCAAGAGTGATACGCAGTATTTT
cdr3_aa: CASSSPRTGFKSDTQYF

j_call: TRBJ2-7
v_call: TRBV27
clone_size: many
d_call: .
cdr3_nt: TGTGCCAGCAGTCCCCACCGGAGCCTTTACGAGCAGTACTTC
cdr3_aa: CASSPHRSLYEQYF

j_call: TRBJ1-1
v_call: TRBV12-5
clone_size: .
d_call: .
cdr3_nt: TGTGCTAGTGGCCCTGGGGTCAGGGCGAACACTGAAGCTTTCTTT
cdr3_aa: CASGPGVRANTEAFF

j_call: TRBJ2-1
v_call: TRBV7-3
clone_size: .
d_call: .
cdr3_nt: TGTGCCAGCAGCGTAGGTACCGGTGAGCAGTTCTTC
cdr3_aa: CASSVGTGEQFF

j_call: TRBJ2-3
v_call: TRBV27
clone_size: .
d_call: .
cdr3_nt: TGTGCCAGCAGGGATTTGAGTGGAGGATTAGATACGCAGTATTTT
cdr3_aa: CASRDLSGGLDTQYF

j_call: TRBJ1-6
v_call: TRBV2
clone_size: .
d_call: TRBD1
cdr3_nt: TGTGCCAGCCGTCTCATGGGGACAGGGATAGGGGACCCACCCCTCCACTTT
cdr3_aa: CASRLMGTGIGDPPLHF

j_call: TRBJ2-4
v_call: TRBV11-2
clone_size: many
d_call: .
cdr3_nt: TGTGCCAGCAGCCCCCGAGGGGGTGAAGCCAAAAACATTCAGTACTTC
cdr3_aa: CASSPRGGEAKNIQYF

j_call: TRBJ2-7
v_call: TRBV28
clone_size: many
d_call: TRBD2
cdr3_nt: TGTGCCAGCAGTCCTACTAGCGGGAGCCCCGTAGGGGAGCAGTACTTC
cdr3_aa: CASSPTSGSPVGEQYF

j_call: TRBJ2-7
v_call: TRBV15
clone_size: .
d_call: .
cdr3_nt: TGTGCCACCAGCAGAGGCCGAGGAGCTTCCTACGAGCAGTACTTC
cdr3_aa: CATSRGRGASYEQYF

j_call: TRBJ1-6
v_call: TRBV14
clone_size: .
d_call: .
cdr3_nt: TGTGCCAGCAGTCAGGAGGGTATGGGGAGAACGAAGTATTCACCCCTCCACTTT
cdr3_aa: CASSQEGMGRTKYSPLHF

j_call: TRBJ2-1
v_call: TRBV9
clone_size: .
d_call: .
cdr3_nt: TGTGCCAGCAGCGTAGCTGGCGACTCCTACAATGAGCAGTTCTTC
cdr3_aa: CASSVAGDSYNEQFF

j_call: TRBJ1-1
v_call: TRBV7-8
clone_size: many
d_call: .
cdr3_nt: TGTGCCAGCAGCTTAGCTTGGGGCAACACTGAAGCTTTCTTT
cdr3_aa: CASSLAWGNTEAFF

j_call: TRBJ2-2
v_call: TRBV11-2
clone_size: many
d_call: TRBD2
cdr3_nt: TGTGCCAGCAGCCCTACTCGAGCGGGAGGGAGCGGGGAGCTGTTTTTT
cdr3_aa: CASSPTRAGGSGELFF

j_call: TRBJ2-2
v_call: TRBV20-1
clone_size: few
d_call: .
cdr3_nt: TGCAGTGCTAGAGATGGGGACAAGAACACCGGGGAGCTGTTTTTT
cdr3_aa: CSARDGDKNTGELFF

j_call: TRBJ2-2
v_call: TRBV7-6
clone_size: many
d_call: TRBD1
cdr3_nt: TGTGCCAGCAGCGCGACAGGGGGCGCATCCGGGGAGCTGTTTTTT
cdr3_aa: CASSATGGASGELFF

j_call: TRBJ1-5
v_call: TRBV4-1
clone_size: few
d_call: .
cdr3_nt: TGCGCCAGCAGCCAAGACAGAGACAATCAGCCCCAGCATTTT
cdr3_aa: CASSQDRDNQPQHF

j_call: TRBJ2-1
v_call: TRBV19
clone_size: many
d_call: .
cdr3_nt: TGTGCCAGTAGTATAGTCCCGACTAGAAATGAGCAGTTCTTC
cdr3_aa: CASSIVPTRNEQFF

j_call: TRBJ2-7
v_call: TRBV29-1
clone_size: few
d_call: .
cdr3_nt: TGCAGCGTTGAAATGGGCACAGGAGGCGAGTACGAGCAGTACTTC
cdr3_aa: CSVEMGTGGEYEQYF

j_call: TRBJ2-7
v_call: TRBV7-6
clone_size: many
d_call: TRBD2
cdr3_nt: TGTGCCAGCAGCTGGCCAGCGGGAGGGCGAGGCACGGGCTCCTACGAGCAGTACTTC
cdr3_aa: CASSWPAGGRGTGSYEQYF

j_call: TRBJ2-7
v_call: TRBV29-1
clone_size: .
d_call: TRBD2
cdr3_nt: TGCAGCGCCATCCGAGGGGAGGGGAACCCCTACGAGCAGTACTTC
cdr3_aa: CSAIRGEGNPYEQYF

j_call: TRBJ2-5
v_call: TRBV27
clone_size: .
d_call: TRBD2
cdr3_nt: TGTGCCAGCAGTTTACGAACTAGCGGGGGCCAAGGACAAGAGACCCAGTACTTC
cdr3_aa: CASSLRTSGGQGQETQYF

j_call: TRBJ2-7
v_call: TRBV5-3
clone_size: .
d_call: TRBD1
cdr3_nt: TGTGCCAGCAGCTTTTCTTCGGGGCAGGGACAGGACTACGAGCAGTACTTC
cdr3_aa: CASSFSSGQGQDYEQYF

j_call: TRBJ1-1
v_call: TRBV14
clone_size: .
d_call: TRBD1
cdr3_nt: TGTGCCAGCAGCCCCCGGGACAGGGGGCTCTTGAACACTGAAGCTTTCTTT
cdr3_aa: CASSPRDRGLLNTEAFF

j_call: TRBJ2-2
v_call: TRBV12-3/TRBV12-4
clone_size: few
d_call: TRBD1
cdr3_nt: TGTGCCAGCAGAGACAGGGCCCCCACCGGGGAGCTGTTTTTT
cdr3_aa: CASRDRAPTGELFF

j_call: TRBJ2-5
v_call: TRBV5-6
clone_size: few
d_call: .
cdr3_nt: TGTGCCAGCAGCTCTGACTGGAGGACCCAGTACTTC
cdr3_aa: CASSSDWRTQYF

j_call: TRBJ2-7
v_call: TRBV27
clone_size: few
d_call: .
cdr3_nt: TGTGCCAGCACCCCCTCCGGGTCGATCTACGAGCAGTACTTC
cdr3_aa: CASTPSGSIYEQYF

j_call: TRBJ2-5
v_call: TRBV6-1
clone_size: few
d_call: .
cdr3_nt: TGTGCCAGCATCCAGGGTGAGACCCAGTACTTC
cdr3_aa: CASIQGETQYF

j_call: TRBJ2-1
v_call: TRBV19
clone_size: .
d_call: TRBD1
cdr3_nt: TGTGCCAGTAGTATCTTTCAACAGGGGGCGTTCTACAATGAGCAGTTCTTC
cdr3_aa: CASSIFQQGAFYNEQFF

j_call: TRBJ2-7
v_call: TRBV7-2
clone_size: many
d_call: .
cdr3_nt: TGTGCCAGCAGCCTGGACAGCGTCGAGCAGTACTTC
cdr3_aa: CASSLDSVEQYF

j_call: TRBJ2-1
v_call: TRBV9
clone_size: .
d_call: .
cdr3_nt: TGTGCCAGCAGCGTAAGGGGTGAGTCCTACAATGAGCAGTTCTTC
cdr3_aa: CASSVRGESYNEQFF

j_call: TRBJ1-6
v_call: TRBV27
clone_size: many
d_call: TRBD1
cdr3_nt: TGTGCCAGCAGAGAAGACAGGGGCTGGTCACCCCTCCACTTT
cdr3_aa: CASREDRGWSPLHF